This is a list of T cell receptor beta chains from one sample in a study of T cells in Graves' hyperthyroidism and ophthalmopathy. Using its own MiXCR run on the multiplex PCR reads, TCRdb lists one record per CDR3 protein. The sample records 250,000 to 300,000 distinct CDR3 sequences, approximately 12% being singletons. The sample taken for sequencing was blood. These receptors were taken from a young woman with Graves' hyperthyroidism that later progressed to Graves' ophthalmopathy. The CDR3 runs from the conserved cysteine through the conserved F or W. Each record gives: V gene, D gene, clone size, J gene, CDR3 length, CDR3 protein, CDR3 DNA. A D gene is named only where the DNA matches it firmly. The size field is filled for only some rows; it gives once, few, many or a size class.

v_call: TRBV18; d_call: .; clone_size: many; j_call: TRBJ1-1; cdr3_length: 15; cdr3_aa: CASSPQGKLNTEAFF; cdr3_nt: TGTGCCAGCTCACCACAAGGGAAGCTGAACACTGAAGCTTTCTTT
v_call: TRBV6-1; d_call: TRBD1; clone_size: few; j_call: TRBJ2-6; cdr3_length: 17; cdr3_aa: CASKPGTGGGGANVLTF; cdr3_nt: TGTGCCAGCAAACCCGGGACAGGGGGCGGTGGGGCCAACGTCCTGACTTTC
v_call: TRBV15; d_call: .; clone_size: .; j_call: TRBJ2-1; cdr3_length: 14; cdr3_aa: CATSRAELTNEQFF; cdr3_nt: TGTGCCACCAGCAGAGCGGAACTAACCAATGAGCAGTTCTTC
v_call: TRBV24-1; d_call: TRBD2; clone_size: many; j_call: TRBJ2-1; cdr3_length: 16; cdr3_aa: CATSDWTSGSYNEQFF; cdr3_nt: TGTGCCACCAGTGACTGGACTAGCGGATCCTACAATGAGCAGTTCTTC
v_call: TRBV20-1; d_call: .; clone_size: many; j_call: TRBJ2-7; cdr3_length: 13; cdr3_aa: CSAGTASPYEQYF; cdr3_nt: TGCAGTGCTGGGACCGCTAGCCCCTACGAGCAGTACTTC
v_call: TRBV5-1; d_call: .; clone_size: many; j_call: TRBJ2-1; cdr3_length: 14; cdr3_aa: CASSPGWGSNEQFF; cdr3_nt: TGCGCCAGCAGCCCCGGATGGGGGAGCAATGAGCAGTTCTTC
v_call: TRBV5-1; d_call: TRBD1; clone_size: few; j_call: TRBJ1-2; cdr3_length: 15; cdr3_aa: CASSLEGAGNRGYTF; cdr3_nt: TGCGCCAGCAGCCTGGAGGGGGCAGGCAATCGCGGCTACACCTTC
v_call: TRBV7-9; d_call: TRBD2; clone_size: many; j_call: TRBJ2-1; cdr3_length: 17; cdr3_aa: CASSPLNAGASYNEQFF; cdr3_nt: TGTGCCAGCAGCCCACTTAACGCGGGAGCAAGCTACAATGAGCAGTTCTTC
v_call: TRBV5-1; d_call: TRBD1; clone_size: many; j_call: TRBJ2-7; cdr3_length: 16; cdr3_aa: CASSWPLQGRRYEQYF; cdr3_nt: TGCGCCAGCAGCTGGCCGTTACAGGGGAGACGTTACGAGCAGTACTTC
v_call: TRBV30; d_call: TRBD1; clone_size: many; j_call: TRBJ2-3; cdr3_length: 15; cdr3_aa: CAWSEGAGGTDTQYF; cdr3_nt: TGTGCCTGGAGTGAGGGAGCAGGGGGTACAGATACGCAGTATTTT
v_call: TRBV6-2/TRBV6-3; d_call: TRBD1; clone_size: few; j_call: TRBJ2-1; cdr3_length: 13; cdr3_aa: CASSFTGDNEQFF; cdr3_nt: TGTGCCAGCAGTTTTACAGGGGATAATGAGCAGTTCTTC
v_call: TRBV6-1; d_call: .; clone_size: many; j_call: TRBJ1-3; cdr3_length: 14; cdr3_aa: CASSRHSSGNTIYF; cdr3_nt: TGTGCCAGCAGTCGCCATAGCTCTGGAAACACCATATATTTT
v_call: TRBV9; d_call: .; clone_size: few; j_call: TRBJ1-3; cdr3_length: 15; cdr3_aa: CASSVEGRSGNTIYF; cdr3_nt: TGTGCCAGCAGCGTAGAAGGCAGATCTGGAAACACCATATATTTT
v_call: TRBV20-1; d_call: .; clone_size: many; j_call: TRBJ2-3; cdr3_length: 17; cdr3_aa: CSARLTLAGSSTDTQYF; cdr3_nt: TGCAGTGCTAGGTTAACCTTGGCGGGATCTAGCACAGATACGCAGTATTTT
v_call: TRBV4-3; d_call: .; clone_size: many; j_call: TRBJ2-1; cdr3_length: 13; cdr3_aa: CASSQVQARGQFF; cdr3_nt: TGCGCCAGCAGCCAAGTTCAGGCAAGGGGGCAGTTCTTC
v_call: TRBV20-1; d_call: .; clone_size: many; j_call: TRBJ2-3; cdr3_length: 16; cdr3_aa: CSARDPGGSHTDTQYF; cdr3_nt: TGCAGTGCTAGAGACCCCGGCGGTTCCCACACAGATACGCAGTATTTT
v_call: TRBV12-3/TRBV12-4; d_call: .; clone_size: many; j_call: TRBJ2-1; cdr3_length: 13; cdr3_aa: CASSLDRYNEQFF; cdr3_nt: TGTGCCAGCAGTTTAGACAGGTACAATGAGCAGTTCTTC
v_call: TRBV20-1; d_call: TRBD2; clone_size: .; j_call: TRBJ2-1; cdr3_length: 15; cdr3_aa: CSASLTSASYNEQFF; cdr3_nt: TGCAGTGCGTCCCTTACTAGCGCCAGTTACAATGAGCAGTTCTTC
v_call: TRBV11-3; d_call: .; clone_size: .; j_call: TRBJ2-7; cdr3_length: 12; cdr3_aa: CASSLDLDKQYF; cdr3_nt: TGTGCCAGCAGCTTGGACTTGGACAAGCAGTACTTC
v_call: TRBV12-3/TRBV12-4; d_call: .; clone_size: many; j_call: TRBJ2-2; cdr3_length: 15; cdr3_aa: CASSFKRLGTGELFF; cdr3_nt: TGTGCCAGCAGTTTTAAGCGACTGGGGACCGGGGAGCTGTTTTTT
v_call: TRBV19; d_call: .; clone_size: once; j_call: TRBJ2-7; cdr3_length: 14; cdr3_aa: CASSTGAGSSEQYF; cdr3_nt: TGTGCCAGTAGTACAGGGGCAGGATCTTCCGAGCAGTACTTC
v_call: TRBV20-1; d_call: .; clone_size: many; j_call: TRBJ2-5; cdr3_length: 15; cdr3_aa: CSARGTTPNQETQYF; cdr3_nt: TGCAGTGCTAGAGGGACTACCCCGAACCAAGAGACCCAGTACTTC
v_call: TRBV24-1; d_call: .; clone_size: many; j_call: TRBJ1-5; cdr3_length: 13; cdr3_aa: CATSGGFGQPQHF; cdr3_nt: TGTGCCACCAGTGGAGGGTTTGGGCAGCCCCAGCATTTT
v_call: TRBV12-3/TRBV12-4; d_call: .; clone_size: many; j_call: TRBJ1-1; cdr3_length: 14; cdr3_aa: CASSAGDRDFSAFF; cdr3_nt: TGTGCCAGCAGTGCCGGGGACCGCGACTTTTCTGCTTTCTTT
v_call: TRBV5-1; d_call: TRBD2; clone_size: many; j_call: TRBJ2-1; cdr3_length: 16; cdr3_aa: CASSLVASGRGNEQFF; cdr3_nt: TGCGCCAGCAGCTTGGTGGCTAGCGGGAGGGGCAATGAGCAGTTCTTC
v_call: TRBV3-1; d_call: .; clone_size: .; j_call: TRBJ1-4; cdr3_length: 14; cdr3_aa: CASSQEAGAEKLFF; cdr3_nt: TGTGCCAGCAGCCAAGAAGCTGGCGCTGAAAAACTGTTTTTT
v_call: TRBV20-1; d_call: .; clone_size: many; j_call: TRBJ2-5; cdr3_length: 16; cdr3_aa: CSARDIRTTMGETQYF; cdr3_nt: TGCAGTGCTAGAGATATAAGGACTACCATGGGAGAGACCCAGTACTTC
v_call: TRBV7-9; d_call: .; clone_size: .; j_call: TRBJ1-6; cdr3_length: 16; cdr3_aa: CARSSAAQGGHSPLHF; cdr3_nt: TGTGCCAGAAGCTCGGCAGCGCAGGGTGGTCATTCACCCCTCCACTTT
v_call: TRBV7-7; d_call: .; clone_size: .; j_call: TRBJ2-1; cdr3_length: 12; cdr3_aa: CASSAEGAEQFF; cdr3_nt: TGTGCTAGCAGCGCGGAAGGGGCTGAGCAGTTCTTC
v_call: TRBV10-3; d_call: TRBD1; clone_size: many; j_call: TRBJ2-1; cdr3_length: 14; cdr3_aa: CATNRQGGRDEQFF; cdr3_nt: TGTGCCACCAATAGACAGGGTGGTAGAGATGAGCAGTTCTTC
v_call: TRBV7-2; d_call: TRBD1; clone_size: many; j_call: TRBJ1-3; cdr3_length: 15; cdr3_aa: CASSLDRGSGNTIYF; cdr3_nt: TGTGCCAGCAGCTTAGACAGGGGGAGTGGAAACACCATATATTTT
v_call: TRBV5-1; d_call: .; clone_size: many; j_call: TRBJ2-2; cdr3_length: 13; cdr3_aa: CASSLEGTGELFF; cdr3_nt: TGCGCCAGCAGCTTGGAAGGAACCGGGGAGCTGTTTTTT
v_call: TRBV28; d_call: .; clone_size: many; j_call: TRBJ1-1; cdr3_length: 17; cdr3_aa: CASSPEGLPSGGTEAFF; cdr3_nt: TGTGCCAGCAGCCCCGAAGGGCTCCCCAGTGGGGGGACTGAAGCTTTCTTT
v_call: TRBV19; d_call: .; clone_size: few; j_call: TRBJ1-1; cdr3_length: 12; cdr3_aa: CASSSGDTEAFF; cdr3_nt: TGTGCCAGTAGTTCCGGGGACACTGAAGCTTTCTTT
v_call: TRBV28; d_call: .; clone_size: many; j_call: TRBJ2-7; cdr3_length: 14; cdr3_aa: CASSLQVRGYEQYF; cdr3_nt: TGTGCCAGCAGTCTACAGGTGAGGGGATACGAGCAGTACTTC
v_call: TRBV19; d_call: .; clone_size: .; j_call: TRBJ2-2; cdr3_length: 14; cdr3_aa: CASSIVGGPGELFF; cdr3_nt: TGTGCCAGTAGTATAGTGGGGGGGCCCGGGGAGCTGTTTTTT
v_call: TRBV18; d_call: .; clone_size: many; j_call: TRBJ2-7; cdr3_length: 14; cdr3_aa: CASSPTGQIYEQYF; cdr3_nt: TGTGCCAGCTCACCGACAGGACAGATCTACGAGCAGTACTTC
v_call: TRBV18; d_call: .; clone_size: many; j_call: TRBJ1-5; cdr3_length: 15; cdr3_aa: CASSPGSSGNQPQHF; cdr3_nt: TGTGCCAGCTCCCCGGGGTCGTCGGGCAATCAGCCCCAGCATTTT
v_call: TRBV20-1; d_call: TRBD1; clone_size: many; j_call: TRBJ2-7; cdr3_length: 14; cdr3_aa: CSARWDRAPYEQYF; cdr3_nt: TGCAGTGCTAGGTGGGACAGGGCTCCCTACGAGCAGTACTTC
v_call: TRBV7-2; d_call: .; clone_size: many; j_call: TRBJ2-7; cdr3_length: 12; cdr3_aa: CASSLTLYEQYF; cdr3_nt: TGTGCCAGCAGCTTAACTTTATACGAGCAGTACTTC
v_call: TRBV7-6; d_call: TRBD2; clone_size: many; j_call: TRBJ2-5; cdr3_length: 14; cdr3_aa: CASSLGEGEETQYF; cdr3_nt: TGTGCCAGCAGCTTGGGGGAGGGCGAAGAGACCCAGTACTTC
v_call: TRBV7-8; d_call: TRBD2; clone_size: many; j_call: TRBJ2-7; cdr3_length: 16; cdr3_aa: CASSAVPGLFSYEQYF; cdr3_nt: TGTGCCAGCAGCGCAGTCCCGGGACTATTCTCCTACGAGCAGTACTTC
v_call: TRBV20-1; d_call: .; clone_size: .; j_call: TRBJ1-4; cdr3_length: 13; cdr3_aa: CSARGPMVEKLFF; cdr3_nt: TGCAGTGCTAGAGGTCCCATGGTTGAAAAACTGTTTTTT
v_call: TRBV20-1; d_call: .; clone_size: many; j_call: TRBJ1-1; cdr3_length: 12; cdr3_aa: CSARGSGEEAFF; cdr3_nt: TGCAGTGCTAGAGGAAGCGGGGAGGAAGCTTTCTTT
v_call: TRBV7-2; d_call: .; clone_size: many; j_call: TRBJ1-5; cdr3_length: 15; cdr3_aa: CASSFQGSSNQPQHF; cdr3_nt: TGTGCCAGCAGCTTTCAGGGATCTAGCAATCAGCCCCAGCATTTT
v_call: TRBV20-1; d_call: .; clone_size: many; j_call: TRBJ2-5; cdr3_length: 12; cdr3_aa: CSASGSQETQYF; cdr3_nt: TGCAGTGCTTCGGGATCTCAAGAGACCCAGTACTTC